Following are 24 T cell receptor beta chains from one sample sequenced in a study of vaccination effects on CD4 cells after COVID-19. Antigens of these TCRs are unknown. Subsequent to a culture period of 10 to 11 days, CD4+ T cells were isolated. Two doses of BNT162b2 or mRNA-1273 vaccine were administered to participants. Assay: immunoSEQ multiplex PCR; the TCRdb copy retains only in-frame clones and omits some. The repertoire holds tens of thousands of clones, with roughly 75% as singletons. The material sequenced was CD4+ T cells from PBMCs cultured without peptide, taken after COVID-19 vaccination. These receptors originate from a human donor who received a COVID-19 vaccine.

This clone was picked up one time. The V and J genes are TRBV9 and TRBJ1-1; the D is unclear. The CDR3 totals 12 residues. Trimming took 0 bases from V and 4 from J, leaving 4 bases between them. Germline V gene sequence: CDR1 SGDLS, CDR2 YYNGEE. The CDR3 region is CASSVVSTEAFF. The CDR3 nucleotides are TGTGCCAGCAGCGTAGTGTCCACTGAAGCTTTCTTT.

The V and J genes are TRBV3-1 (or the pseudogene TRBV3-2) and TRBJ1-3; D unclear. The CDR3 consists of 15 residues. Trimming removed 3 bases from V and 0 bases from J, with 9 bases in between. Germline CDR1 is LGHDT and CDR2 is YNNKEL (reference sequence). The CDR3 region has the DNA TGTGCCAGCAGCCATGGGCCTAACTCTGGAAACACCATATATTTT. Protein product: CASSHGPNSGNTIYF.

This clone was counted a single time. V usage is TRBV5-1 and J usage is TRBJ2-3; D might be TRBD2 (6 bases). Looked up from germline, CDR1 is SGHRS and CDR2 is YFSETQ. Trimming took off 3 bases at V and 4 bases at J, with 15 bases between the two ends. The CDR3 has 15 residues. CDR3 region: CASSSDYFRADTQYF. In DNA form, the CDR3 reads TGCGCCAGCAGCTCGGACTACTTTCGGGCAGATACGCAGTATTTT.

The chain carries TRBV2 and TRBJ1-2; D unresolved. V was trimmed by 8 bases and J by 3 bases, leaving 16 bases between them. The CDR3 extends over 14 amino acids. The germline V gene encodes CDR1 SNHLY and CDR2 FYNNEI. The CDR3 nucleotides read TGTGCCAGCCGCAGCGAAGGATTGTACTATGGCTACACCTTC. This sequence encodes CASRSEGLYYGYTF.

This clone was seen a few times. This chain joins TRBV7-9 and TRBJ1-4; D possibly corresponds to TRBD1 (5 bases). Trimming stripped 5 bases from V and 10 bases from J, with 11 bases between. CDR3 length: 12 residues. The germline CDR1 and CDR2 sequences are SEHNR and FQNEAQ (reference sequence). The CDR3 sequence is CASSIGAAKLFF. The CDR3 DNA is TGTGCCAGCAGCATCGGGGCGGCAAAACTGTTTTTT. Using reference TRBV7-9 and TRBJ1-4 for the parts outside the CDR3, the full variable domain is DTGVSQNPRHKITKRGQNVTFRCDPISEHNRLYWYRQTLGQGPEFLTYFQNEAQLEKSRLLSDRFSAERPKGSFSTLEIQRTEQGDSAMYLCASSIGAAKLFFGSGTQLSVL.

This clone appeared a single time. The chain is built from TRBV7-9 and TRBJ2-7, with TRBD1 matching over 7 bases. The CDR3 consists of 13 residues. Germline V gives CDR1 SEHNR, CDR2 FQNEAQ (reference sequence). Trimming took 1 base from V and 7 from J; bases not matched to a gene: 4. CDR3 protein: CASSLVDRLEQYV. CDR3 coding DNA: TGTGCCAGCAGCTTAGTGGACAGGTTAGAGCAGTACGTC.

This sequence joins TRBV7-7 and TRBJ2-5; TRBD1 is a possible D gene (7 bases). Germline V gene sequence: CDR1 SSHAT, CDR2 FNYEAQ (reference sequence). This CDR3 region has 17 residues. V lost 4 bases and J lost 5, with 23 bases in between. CDR3 sequence: CASSSTRGTATRETQYF. The DNA for the CDR3 is TGTGCCAGCAGCTCGACTAGGGGGACAGCCACTAGGGAGACCCAGTACTTC. The whole variable domain, filled in from reference TRBV7-7 and TRBJ2-5, reads GAGVSQSPRYKVTKRGQDVTLRCDPISSHATLYWYQQALGQGPEFLTYFNYEAQPDKSGLPSDRFSAERPEGSISTLTIQRTEQRDSAMYRCASSSTRGTATRETQYFGPGTRLLVL.

The chain links TRBV7-9 to TRBJ2-1; 11 nucleotides agree with TRBD2. The CDR3 sequence is 16 residues long. V shed 5 bases and J 8 bases; nucleotides not matched to a gene: 11. Germline CDR1 is SEHNR and CDR2 is FQNEAQ (reference sequence). CDR3 sequence: CASSKRLLAGEDEQFF. The CDR3 DNA reads as TGTGCCAGCAGCAAACGATTACTAGCGGGGGAGGATGAGCAGTTCTTC.

The chain uses TRBV30 and TRBJ1-1; D is uncertain. The CDR3 sequence is 16 residues long. Germline CDR1 reads GTSNPN; CDR2 reads SVGIG (reference sequence). V was shortened by 1 base and J by 5 bases, with 20 bases between the two germline ends. CDR3 sequence: CAWSDLRRVVSTEAFF. The CDR3 DNA reads as TGTGCCTGGAGTGACCTACGAAGGGTCGTATCAACTGAAGCTTTCTTT.

In its sample, this clone was seen a few times. The chain links TRBV15 to TRBJ1-5; D possibly corresponds to TRBD1 (5 bases). Germline V lookup: CDR1 LNHNV, CDR2 YYDKDF (reference sequence). Trimming removed 1 base from V and 6 bases from J, with 13 bases in between. The CDR3 has 15 residues. In nucleotides, the CDR3 is TGTGCCACCAGCAGAGGGGCAGGGCTCGGTCAGCCCCAGCATTTT. Amino acid sequence: CATSRGAGLGQPQHF.

V gene TRBV2 combines with J gene TRBJ1-1; D gene unclear. Trimming took off 6 bases at V and 4 bases at J, with 6 bases between the two ends. The germline V gene encodes CDR1 SNHLY and CDR2 FYNNEI. The CDR3 consists of 11 residues. The CDR3 DNA follows: TGTGCCAGCAGCCAGAGCACTGAAGCTTTCTTT. Residues: CASSQSTEAFF.

This clone was recorded once. This chain joins TRBV11-2 and TRBJ2-2, with D perhaps matching TRBD1 (5 bases). This CDR3 contains 11 residues. The germline V gene encodes CDR1 SGHAT and CDR2 FQNNGV. Between the trimmed V and J ends, which lost 8 bases and 5 bases, there was a span of 6 bases. The CDR3 is CASRQTGELFF. For the CDR3, the DNA is TGTGCCAGCCGACAGACCGGGGAGCTGTTTTTT.

The chain joins TRBV29-1 to TRBJ2-6; D uncertain. Trimming took off 1 base at V and 0 bases at J, with 10 bases between the two ends. Germline V CDR1 and CDR2: SQVTM, ANQGSEA. The CDR3 is 16 amino acids. The CDR3 sequence is CSVEVGEFSGANVLTF. The CDR3 DNA is TGCAGCGTTGAAGTAGGAGAGTTCTCTGGGGCCAACGTCCTGACTTTC. Filled out from reference TRBV29-1 and TRBJ2-6, the complete variable domain reads SAVISQKPSRDICQRGTSLTIQCQVDSQVTMMFWYRQQPGQSLTLIATANQGSEATYESGFVIDKFPISRPNLTFSTLTVSNMSPEDSSIYLCSVEVGEFSGANVLTFGAGSRLTVL.

This clone was counted only a few times. The chain combines TRBV5-1 with TRBJ2-2; TRBD2 matches 7 bases. Germline lookup yields CDR1 SGHRS and CDR2 YFSETQ. V trimming: 4 bases; J trimming: 6 bases; junction bases outside the gene matches: 6. The CDR3 runs 14 residues. In DNA, the CDR3 is TGCGCCAGCAGCCGACCAGGGAGGGCCGGGGAGCTGTTTTTT. This sequence encodes CASSRPGRAGELFF.

This clone was seen a handful of times. J is TRBJ1-1 and V is TRBV5-1; D perhaps matches TRBD1 (6 bases). Trimming cost V 3 bases and J 1 base, with 10 bases left between them. The CDR3 is made up of 14 amino acids. Per germline, CDR1 SGHRS and CDR2 YFSETQ. The CDR3, as DNA: TGCGCCAGCAGCTACCTGACAGGGAACACTGAAGCTTTCTTT. Its protein product is CASSYLTGNTEAFF.

This clone has a single count. The chain is built from TRBV2 and TRBJ2-5, with no clear D. This CDR3 region has 12 residues. V lost 9 bases to trimming and J lost 2 bases, with 10 bases between them. Germline-derived CDR1 and CDR2 are SNHLY and FYNNEI. CDR3 bases: TGTGCCAGAGGATCAGGTCAAGAGACCCAGTACTTC. Translation gives CARGSGQETQYF. Drawing the rest from reference TRBV2 and TRBJ2-5, the complete variable domain is EPEVTQTPSHQVTQMGQEVILRCVPISNHLYFYWYRQILGQKVEFLVSFYNNEISEKSEIFDDQFSVERPDGSNFTLKIRSTKLEDSAMYFCARGSGQETQYFGPGTRLLVL.

The chain couples TRBV10-3 to TRBJ2-6; no definite D call. The germline CDR1 and CDR2 sequences are ENHRY and SYGVKD. This CDR3 contains 17 residues. V gave up 4 bases and J gave up 0 bases, with 13 bases separating them. The chain's CDR3 is CAISGAFLSSGANVLTF. The CDR3 DNA follows: TGTGCCATCAGTGGGGCATTCTTGTCCTCTGGGGCCAACGTCCTGACTTTC.

The chain is built from TRBV28 and TRBJ2-1; 9 bases map to TRBD2. Germline V gene lookup returns CDR1 MDHEN and CDR2 SYDVKM. The V and J ends lost 6 bases and 1 base, in that order; junction bases with no gene match: 7. This CDR3 has 16 amino acids. CDR3 sequence reads: CASSPSGGSSYNEQFF. CDR3 DNA sequence: TGTGCCAGCAGCCCGAGCGGGGGGTCATCCTACAATGAGCAGTTCTTC. The full variable domain, rest sourced from reference TRBV28 and TRBJ2-1, is DVKVTQSSRYLVKRTGEKVFLECVQDMDHENMFWYRQDPGLGLRLIYFSYDVKMKEKGDIPEGYSVSREKKERFSLILESASTNQTSMYLCASSPSGGSSYNEQFFGPGTRLTVL.

The V and J genes are TRBV9 and TRBJ2-2; D may be TRBD1 (5 bases). This CDR3 comprises 15 residues. V was pared by 2 bases and J by 4 bases, with 12 bases between. Germline values: CDR1 SGDLS, CDR2 YYNGEE. CDR3 in amino acids: CASSVEGVGTGELFF. The CDR3 DNA sequence: TGTGCCAGCAGCGTTGAAGGGGTGGGCACCGGGGAGCTGTTTTTT.

The chain couples TRBV19 to TRBJ1-2; 9 nucleotides match TRBD1. The CDR3 has 14 residues. In germline, CDR1 is LNHDA, CDR2 SQIVND (reference sequence). J gave up 1 base and V 6 bases, and 3 bases lay outside the gene matches. The CDR3 region has the DNA TGTGCCAGTAGAGCGGACAGGGGTAACTATGGCTACACCTTC. Translated, it gives CASRADRGNYGYTF.

The chain combines TRBV4-1 with TRBJ1-1; D remains ambiguous. The CDR3 length is 15 residues. CDR1 is MGHRA, CDR2 YSYEKL, per germline. V dropped 0 bases and J dropped 1 base, with 9 bases sitting between them. The CDR3 coding sequence is TGCGCCAGCAGCCAAGAGGGCAGACGGAACACTGAAGCTTTCTTT. Protein: CASSQEGRRNTEAFF.

This chain links TRBV27 with TRBJ2-3; D gene uncertain. The germline V gene encodes CDR1 MNHEY and CDR2 SMNVEV (reference sequence). The CDR3 length is 14 residues. Trimming took off 0 bases at V and 2 bases at J, with 6 bases between the two ends. In DNA, the CDR3 is TGTGCCAGCAGTTTATCGACCTTCACAGATACGCAGTATTTT. Protein sequence: CASSLSTFTDTQYF.

This clone is deemed medium-sized (0.01 to 0.1%). The CDR3 DNA is TGTGCCAGCAGCCTGCGCGGGCTCACTGAAGCTTTCTTT. Translating gives CASSLRGLTEAFF. V usage is TRBV14 and J usage is TRBJ1-1; D uncertain. The CDR3 consists of 13 residues. The V end was cut by 4 bases, the J end by 4 bases, with 10 bases between. Germline CDR1 reads SGHDN; CDR2 reads FVKESK.

Written as DNA, the CDR3 is TGTGCCAGTAGCTACAGACTAGCCAGATTACAAGAGACCCAGTACTTC. Amino acid sequence: CASSYRLARLQETQYF. The rearrangement joins TRBV19 to TRBJ2-5; TRBD2 matches 7 bases. This CDR3 contains 16 residues. The J segment lost 2 bases and the V segment lost 6 bases, leaving 12 bases of the junction unmatched. CDR1 is LNHDA, CDR2 SQIVND, per germline (reference sequence).